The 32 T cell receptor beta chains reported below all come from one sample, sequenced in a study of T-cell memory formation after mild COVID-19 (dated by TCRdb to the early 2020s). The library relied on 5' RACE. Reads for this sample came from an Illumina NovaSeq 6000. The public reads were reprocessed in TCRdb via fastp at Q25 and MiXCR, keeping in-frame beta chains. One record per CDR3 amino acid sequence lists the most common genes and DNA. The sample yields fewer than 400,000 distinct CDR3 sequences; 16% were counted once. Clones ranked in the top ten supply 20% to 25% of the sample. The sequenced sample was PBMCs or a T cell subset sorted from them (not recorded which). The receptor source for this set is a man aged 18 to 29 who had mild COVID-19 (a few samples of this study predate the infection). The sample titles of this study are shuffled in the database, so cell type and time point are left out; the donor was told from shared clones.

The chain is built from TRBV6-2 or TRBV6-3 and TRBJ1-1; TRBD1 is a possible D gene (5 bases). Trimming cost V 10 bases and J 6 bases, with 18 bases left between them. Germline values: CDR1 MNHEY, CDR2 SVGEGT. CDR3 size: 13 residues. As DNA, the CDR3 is TGTGCCACCGATGGATCGGGGGGTCCTGAAGCTTTCTTT. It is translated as CATDGSGGPEAFF.

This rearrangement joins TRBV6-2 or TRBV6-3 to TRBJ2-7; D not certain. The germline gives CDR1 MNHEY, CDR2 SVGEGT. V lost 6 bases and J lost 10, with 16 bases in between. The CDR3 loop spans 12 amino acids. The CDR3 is CASSQTPYGQYV. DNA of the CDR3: TGTGCCAGCAGCCAGACACCTTACGGTCAGTACGTC.

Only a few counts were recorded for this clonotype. CDR3 DNA sequence: TGTGCCAGCAGCCGACGGCGGACCTCCTATAATTCACCCCTCCACTTT. Residues: CASSRRRTSYNSPLHF. The genes are TRBV6-2 or TRBV6-3 and TRBJ1-6; D gene ambiguous. V dropped 6 bases and J dropped 0 bases, with 12 bases sitting between them. The CDR3 has 16 amino acids. In germline, CDR1 is MNHEY, CDR2 SVGEGT.

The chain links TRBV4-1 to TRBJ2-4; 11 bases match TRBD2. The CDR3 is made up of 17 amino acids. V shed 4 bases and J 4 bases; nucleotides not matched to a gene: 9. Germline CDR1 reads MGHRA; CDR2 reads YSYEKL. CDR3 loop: CASSPLSASGGKNIQYF. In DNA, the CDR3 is TGCGCCAGCAGCCCCCTGTCGGCTAGCGGGGGGAAAAACATTCAGTACTTC.

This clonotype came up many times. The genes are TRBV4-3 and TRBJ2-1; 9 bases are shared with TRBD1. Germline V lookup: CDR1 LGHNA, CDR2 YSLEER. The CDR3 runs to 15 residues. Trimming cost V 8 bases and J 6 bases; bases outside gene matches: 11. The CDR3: CASGPLGQGGNEQFF. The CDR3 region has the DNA TGCGCCAGCGGGCCGTTGGGACAGGGAGGCAATGAGCAGTTCTTC.

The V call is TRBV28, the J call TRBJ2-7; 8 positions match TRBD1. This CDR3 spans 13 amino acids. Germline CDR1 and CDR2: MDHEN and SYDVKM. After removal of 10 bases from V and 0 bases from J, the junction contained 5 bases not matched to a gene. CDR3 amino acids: CANDRGHSYEQYV. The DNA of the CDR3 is TGTGCCAACGACAGGGGTCACTCCTACGAGCAGTACGTC.

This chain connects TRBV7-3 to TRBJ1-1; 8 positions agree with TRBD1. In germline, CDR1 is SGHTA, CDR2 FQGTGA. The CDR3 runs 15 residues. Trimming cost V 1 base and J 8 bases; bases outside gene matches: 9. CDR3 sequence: CASSLNANRTGEAFF. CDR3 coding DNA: TGTGCCAGCAGCTTAAACGCCAACCGGACAGGGGAAGCTTTCTTT.

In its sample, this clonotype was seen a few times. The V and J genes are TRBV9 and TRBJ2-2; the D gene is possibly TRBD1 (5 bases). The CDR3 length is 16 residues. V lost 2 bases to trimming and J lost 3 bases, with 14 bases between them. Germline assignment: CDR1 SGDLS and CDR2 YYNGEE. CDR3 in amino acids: CASSVLSGLDTGELFF. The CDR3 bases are TGTGCCAGCAGCGTTTTGTCAGGGTTGGACACCGGGGAGCTGTTTTTT. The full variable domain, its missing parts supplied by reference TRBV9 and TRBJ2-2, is DSGVTQTPKHLITATGQRVTLRCSPRSGDLSVYWYQQSLDQGLQFLIQYYNGEERAKGNILERFSAQQFPDLHSELNLSSLELGDSALYFCASSVLSGLDTGELFFGEGSRLTVL.

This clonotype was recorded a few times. In nucleotides, the CDR3 is TGTGCCAGCAGCCAAGATCCGGGCAGGGCCGGCTACGAGCAGTACTTC. Residues: CASSQDPGRAGYEQYF. The chain combines TRBV4-2 with TRBJ2-7; D might be TRBD1 (5 bases). This CDR3 has 16 residues. The V and J ends lost 0 bases and 3 bases respectively, with 15 bases between them. The germline V gene encodes CDR1 LGHNA and CDR2 YNFKEQ.

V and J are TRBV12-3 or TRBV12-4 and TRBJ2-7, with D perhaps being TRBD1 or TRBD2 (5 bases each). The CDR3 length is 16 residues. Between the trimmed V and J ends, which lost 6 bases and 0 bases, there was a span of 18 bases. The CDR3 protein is CASRLEAGSTSYEQYV. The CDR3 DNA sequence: TGTGCCAGCAGGCTCGAGGCAGGGAGTACCTCCTACGAGCAGTACGTC.

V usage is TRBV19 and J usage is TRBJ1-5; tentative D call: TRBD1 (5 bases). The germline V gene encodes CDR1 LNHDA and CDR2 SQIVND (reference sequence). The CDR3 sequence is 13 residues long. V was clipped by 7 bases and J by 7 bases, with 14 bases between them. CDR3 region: CASKEGWRQPQHF. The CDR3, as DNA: TGTGCCAGTAAGGAGGGGTGGCGGCAGCCCCAGCATTTT.

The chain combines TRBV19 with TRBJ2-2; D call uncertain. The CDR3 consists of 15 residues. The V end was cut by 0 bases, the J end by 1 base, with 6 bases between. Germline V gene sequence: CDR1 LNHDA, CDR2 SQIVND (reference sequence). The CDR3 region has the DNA TGTGCCAGTAGTATAGACCCGAGGAACACCGGGGAGCTGTTTTTT. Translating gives CASSIDPRNTGELFF.

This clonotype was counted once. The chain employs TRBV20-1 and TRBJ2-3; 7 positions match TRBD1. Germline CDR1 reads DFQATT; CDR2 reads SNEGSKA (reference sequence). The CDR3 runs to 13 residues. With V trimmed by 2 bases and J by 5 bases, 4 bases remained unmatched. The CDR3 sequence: CSARRGLVDTQYF. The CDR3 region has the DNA TGCAGTGCTAGAAGGGGGCTTGTAGATACGCAGTATTTT.

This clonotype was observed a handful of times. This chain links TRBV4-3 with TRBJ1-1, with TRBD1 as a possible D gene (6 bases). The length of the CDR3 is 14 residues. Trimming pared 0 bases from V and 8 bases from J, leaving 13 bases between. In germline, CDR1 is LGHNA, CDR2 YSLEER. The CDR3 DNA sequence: TGCGCCAGCAGCCAAGATTCAACAGGGCCCGAAGCTTTCTTT. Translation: CASSQDSTGPEAFF.

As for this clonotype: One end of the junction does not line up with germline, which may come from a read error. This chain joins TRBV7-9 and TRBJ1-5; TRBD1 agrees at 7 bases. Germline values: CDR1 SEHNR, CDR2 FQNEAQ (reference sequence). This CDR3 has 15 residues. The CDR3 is CASSRDSLMNQPQHF. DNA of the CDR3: TGTGCCAGCAGCCGGGACAGCCTAATGAATCAGCCACAGCATTTT.

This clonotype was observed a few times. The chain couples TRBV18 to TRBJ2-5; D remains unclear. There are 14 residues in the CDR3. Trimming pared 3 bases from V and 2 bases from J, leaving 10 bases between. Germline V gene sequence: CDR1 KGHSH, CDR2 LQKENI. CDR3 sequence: CASSPRTQQETQYF. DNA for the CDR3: TGTGCCAGCTCACCGCGGACGCAACAAGAGACCCAGTACTTC.

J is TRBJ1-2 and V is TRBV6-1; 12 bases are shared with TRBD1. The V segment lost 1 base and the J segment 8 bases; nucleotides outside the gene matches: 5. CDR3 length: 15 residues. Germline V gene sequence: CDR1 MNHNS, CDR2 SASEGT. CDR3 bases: TGTGCCAGCAGTGAAGACGGGACAGGGGGCCGCGGCTACACCTTC. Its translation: CASSEDGTGGRGYTF.

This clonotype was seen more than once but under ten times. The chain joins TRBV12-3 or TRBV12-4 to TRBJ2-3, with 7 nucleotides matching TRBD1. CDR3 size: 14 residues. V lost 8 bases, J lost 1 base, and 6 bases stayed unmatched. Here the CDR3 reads CASRNRGGTDTQYF. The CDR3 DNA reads TGTGCCAGCCGAAACAGGGGCGGCACAGATACGCAGTATTTT.

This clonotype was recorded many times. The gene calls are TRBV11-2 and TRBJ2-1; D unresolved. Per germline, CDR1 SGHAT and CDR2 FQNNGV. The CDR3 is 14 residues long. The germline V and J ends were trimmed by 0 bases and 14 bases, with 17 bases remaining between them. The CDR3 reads CASSLDPLSGREFF. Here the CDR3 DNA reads TGTGCCAGCAGCTTAGACCCCCTCAGTGGTCGTGAGTTCTTC.

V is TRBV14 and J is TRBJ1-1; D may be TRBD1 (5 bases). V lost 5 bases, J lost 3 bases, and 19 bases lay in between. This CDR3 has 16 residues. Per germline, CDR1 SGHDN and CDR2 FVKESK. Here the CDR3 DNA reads TGTGCCAGCAGCACCGTGGAGGTTTCGGGGGACACTGAAGCTTTCTTT. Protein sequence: CASSTVEVSGDTEAFF.

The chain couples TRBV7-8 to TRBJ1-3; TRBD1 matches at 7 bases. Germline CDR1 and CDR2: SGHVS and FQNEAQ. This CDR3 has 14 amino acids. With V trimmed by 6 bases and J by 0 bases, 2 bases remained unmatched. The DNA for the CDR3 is TGTGCCAGCAGGACAGGGCGCTCTGGAAACACCATATATTTT. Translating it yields CASRTGRSGNTIYF.

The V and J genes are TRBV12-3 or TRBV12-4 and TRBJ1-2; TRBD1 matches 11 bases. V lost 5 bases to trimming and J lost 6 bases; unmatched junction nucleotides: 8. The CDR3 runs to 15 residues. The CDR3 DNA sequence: TGTGCCAGCAGTCACCGGACAGGGGGCCCGAATGGCTACACCTTC. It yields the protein CASSHRTGGPNGYTF.

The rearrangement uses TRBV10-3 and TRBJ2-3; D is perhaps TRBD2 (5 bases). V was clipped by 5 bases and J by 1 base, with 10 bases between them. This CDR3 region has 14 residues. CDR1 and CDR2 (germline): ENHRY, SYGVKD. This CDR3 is CAISPGYGTDTQYF. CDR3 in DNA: TGTGCCATCAGTCCGGGGTATGGCACAGATACGCAGTATTTT.

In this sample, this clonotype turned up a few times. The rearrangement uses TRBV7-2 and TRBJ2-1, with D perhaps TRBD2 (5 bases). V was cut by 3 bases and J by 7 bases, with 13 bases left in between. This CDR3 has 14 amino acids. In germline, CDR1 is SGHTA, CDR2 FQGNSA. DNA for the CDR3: TGTGCCAGCAGCTTGTGGCAGGAGGTGAATGAGCAGTTCTTC. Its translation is CASSLWQEVNEQFF.

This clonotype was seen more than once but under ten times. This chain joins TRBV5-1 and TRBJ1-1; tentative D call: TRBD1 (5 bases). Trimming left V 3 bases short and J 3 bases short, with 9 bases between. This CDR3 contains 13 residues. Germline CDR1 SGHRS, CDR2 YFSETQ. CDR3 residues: CASSSVGHTEAFF. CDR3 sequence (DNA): TGCGCCAGCAGCTCAGTGGGGCACACTGAAGCTTTCTTT.

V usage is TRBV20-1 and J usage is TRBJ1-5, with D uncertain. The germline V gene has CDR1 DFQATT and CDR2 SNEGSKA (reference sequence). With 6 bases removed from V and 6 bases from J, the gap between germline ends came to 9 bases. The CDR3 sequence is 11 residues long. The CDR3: CSASLGQPQHF. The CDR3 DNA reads TGCAGTGCGAGTCTGGGTCAGCCCCAGCATTTT.

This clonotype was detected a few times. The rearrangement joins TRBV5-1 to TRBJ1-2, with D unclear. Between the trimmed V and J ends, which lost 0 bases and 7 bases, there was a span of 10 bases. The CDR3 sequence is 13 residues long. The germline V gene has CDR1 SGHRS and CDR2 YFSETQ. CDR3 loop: CASSLGGWSGYTF. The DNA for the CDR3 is TGCGCCAGCAGCTTGGGAGGTTGGAGTGGCTACACCTTC. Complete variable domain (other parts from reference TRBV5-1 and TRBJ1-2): KAGVTQTPRYLIKTRGQQVTLSCSPISGHRSVSWYQQTPGQGLQFLFEYFSETQRNKGNFPGRFSGRQFSNSRSEMNVSTLELGDSALYLCASSLGGWSGYTFGSGTRLTVV.

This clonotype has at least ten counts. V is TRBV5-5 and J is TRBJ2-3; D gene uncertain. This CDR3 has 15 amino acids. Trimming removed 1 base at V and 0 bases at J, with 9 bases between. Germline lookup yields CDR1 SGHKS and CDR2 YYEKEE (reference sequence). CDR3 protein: CASSLFSQSTDTQYF. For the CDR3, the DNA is TGTGCCAGCAGCTTGTTTTCTCAGAGCACAGATACGCAGTATTTT.

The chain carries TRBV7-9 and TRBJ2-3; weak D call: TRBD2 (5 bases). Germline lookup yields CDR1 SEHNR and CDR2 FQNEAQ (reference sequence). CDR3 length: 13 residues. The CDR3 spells CATRRERADTQYF. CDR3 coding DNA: TGTGCGACGCGAAGGGAGAGGGCAGATACGCAGTATTTT. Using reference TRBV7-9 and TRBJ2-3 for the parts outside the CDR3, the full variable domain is DTGVSQNPRHKITKRGQNVTFRCDPISEHNRLYWYRQTLGQGPEFLTYFQNEAQLEKSRLLSDRFSAERPKGSFSTLEIQRTEQGDSAMYLCATRRERADTQYFGPGTRLTVL.

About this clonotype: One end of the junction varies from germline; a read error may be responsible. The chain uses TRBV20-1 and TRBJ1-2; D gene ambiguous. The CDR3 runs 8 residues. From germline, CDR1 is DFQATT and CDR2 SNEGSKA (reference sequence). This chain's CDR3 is CSALYRGF. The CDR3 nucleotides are TGCAGTGCTCTTTACCGGGGCTTC.

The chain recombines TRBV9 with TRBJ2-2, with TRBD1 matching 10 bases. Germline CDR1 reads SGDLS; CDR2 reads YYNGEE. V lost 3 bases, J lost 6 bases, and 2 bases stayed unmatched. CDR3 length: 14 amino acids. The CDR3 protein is CASSADRGAGELFF. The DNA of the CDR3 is TGTGCCAGCAGCGCGGACAGGGGGGCCGGGGAGCTGTTTTTT.

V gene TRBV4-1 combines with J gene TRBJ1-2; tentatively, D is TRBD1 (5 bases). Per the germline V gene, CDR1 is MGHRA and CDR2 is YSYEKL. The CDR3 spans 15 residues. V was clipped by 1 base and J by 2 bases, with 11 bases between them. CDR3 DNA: TGCGCCAGCAGCCAAGGACAGCCGCCGAACTATGGCTACACCTTC. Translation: CASSQGQPPNYGYTF.